This entry is about one T cell receptor beta chain. The antigen it binds to is not known. Base quality data are lacking; no much larger clone is found one base away. The sample comes from a study of blood T cell repertoires in COVID-19 (dated by TCRdb to 2019 to 2021). Regarding the research as a whole: Samples covering the acute and convalescent phases of COVID-19 were provided by collaborators in the United States, Italy and Spain. The prospective study material was composed of cDNA or gDNA derived from T cells, B-cell-depleted T cells, or PBMCs. The dataset comprised deeply sampled blood TCRbeta repertoires from subjects exposed to, actively infected with, or recovered from COVID-19. The repertoires were made available in a free public database intended to serve as a resource for research on the immune response to SARS-CoV-2. The samples were drawn from the first 160 participants of the ongoing ImmuneRACE study and from 1,254 subjects provided by 6 global collaborators. Sample metadata almost always included a de-identified subject ID, COVID-19 status, age in years and sex. Where available, HLA class I and class II types were obtained from metadata supplied by the sample provider rather than from assay-based typing. Here is what the overall study found, with its caveats: Clinical and demographic metadata were provided uncurated, with the amount varying by source and participant.

TCRbeta CDR3 regions were amplified from genomic DNA by means of the immunoSEQ Assay, a bias-controlled multiplex PCR. The authors' pipeline ran thus. The number of nucleated cells in each sample was estimated from the amplification of reference gene primers within the assay. Sequence reads were collapsed and filtered to measure the absolute abundance of every unique TCRbeta CDR3 rearrangement. For each sample, productive Simpson clonality was calculated by taking the square root of Simpson's diversity index across productive rearrangements. TCRdb holds this immuneACCESS table with in-frame rearrangements only. Some clones are missing; in checked studies, unresolved V genes explain under half, and the rest has no known cause. The V and J calls and the clone size are those of that table, but D and trimming were determined from the DNA. This sample is represented by about 150,000 clones; 80% of them were singletons. The ten biggest clones cover 0.45% to 0.6% of the sample.

Each collaborating institution followed its own protocols to collect whole blood in K2EDTA tubes. For TCRbeta analysis, collaborators shipped samples as frozen whole blood, isolated PBMCs, or DNA extracted from either of those sample types. The junction carries 12 bases between V and J, which are trimmed by 6 bases and 0 bases respectively. The germline V gene yields MNHEY for CDR1 and SVGAGI for CDR2. Including cysteine and phenylalanine, the CDR3 has 15 amino acids. Kept here is only the CDR3 DNA, which spans 45 bases and is read in frame from base 1. The receptor was isolated from a man in his 60s with acute or convalescent COVID-19. The rearrangement joined TRBV6-5 to TRBJ1-5; the D gene is perhaps TRBD1, from 5 matching bases. Sequenced sample: peripheral blood. The CDR3 is CASSRQSNSNQPQHF. The sequence in DNA is TGTGCCAGCAGCAGACAGTCTAATAGCAATCAGCCCCAGCATTTT.